Below, 6 T cell receptor beta chains from the same sample are listed, as sequenced in a study of T-cell reconstitution after alpha-beta-depleted transplantation in children. Preparation of the TCRbeta library was carried out with unique molecular identifiers. MiXCR, run by TCRdb on the PCR reads, gives a single entry per CDR3 protein. The data contain 90,000 to 100,000 distinct CDR3 sequences, about a quarter of them seen just once; the ten biggest clones take up 20% to 25%. Specimen: PBMCs, collected before TCRalphabeta/CD19-depleted stem cell transplant. These receptors came from a boy younger than 10 with acute lymphoblastic leukemia, due to receive a stem cell transplant.

This sequence joins TRBV27 and TRBJ2-7, with TRBD2 as a possible D gene (5 bases). CDR1 is MNHEY and CDR2 is SMNVEV in the germline V gene (reference sequence). The CDR3 sequence is 13 residues long. V was cut by 5 bases and J by 7 bases, with 15 bases left in between. Written as DNA, the CDR3 is TGTGCCAGCAGTCTGACCAAAACGGGGGAGCAGTACTTC. Translation: CASSLTKTGEQYF.

This clonotype was seen a handful of times. V is TRBV20-1 and J is TRBJ1-6, with no clear D. The V end lost 2 bases, the J end lost 0 bases, and 8 bases lay between the germline ends. This CDR3 contains 15 residues. Germline CDR1 is DFQATT and CDR2 is SNEGSKA (reference sequence). The CDR3 DNA is TGCAGTGCTAGATCGGGGAGCTCCTATAATTCACCCCTCCACTTT. The encoded protein is CSARSGSSYNSPLHF.

This chain joins TRBV7-9 and TRBJ2-3; 8 bases are shared with TRBD1. V lost 1 base, J lost 3 bases, and 3 bases stayed unmatched. Germline V gene sequence: CDR1 SEHNR, CDR2 FQNEAQ (reference sequence). The CDR3 is 15 residues long. CDR3 coding DNA: TGTGCCAGCAGCTTAGGGACAGGGTGGACAGATACGCAGTATTTT. Encoded protein: CASSLGTGWTDTQYF.

This clonotype was counted a few times. The V gene is TRBV6-1, the J gene TRBJ1-3; D might be TRBD1 (6 bases). Per germline, CDR1 MNHNS and CDR2 SASEGT. With 2 bases removed from V and 2 bases from J, the gap between germline ends came to 13 bases. The CDR3 is 16 amino acids. This chain's CDR3 is CASSELAEGAGNTIYF. Here the CDR3 DNA reads TGTGCCAGCAGTGAACTAGCCGAGGGGGCTGGAAACACCATATATTTT.

This clonotype was counted a few times. The chain couples TRBV10-3 to TRBJ2-5, with 10 bases lining up with TRBD1. Unmatched junction bases numbered 9, after V lost 0 bases and J lost 2 bases. The CDR3 spans 18 residues. Germline CDR1 is ENHRY and CDR2 is SYGVKD. CDR3 nucleotide sequence: TGTGCCATCAGTGAGTCTACCTCCGGGACAGGGGCTCAAGAGACCCAGTACTTC. It yields the protein CAISESTSGTGAQETQYF.

J is TRBJ1-1 and V is TRBV5-1; no clear D. Trimming took 7 bases from V and 1 from J, leaving 11 bases between them. CDR3 length equals 13 residues. Germline V lookup: CDR1 SGHRS, CDR2 YFSETQ. CDR3 amino acids: CASRHPQNTEAFF. In DNA form, the CDR3 reads TGCGCCAGCCGACACCCGCAGAACACTGAAGCTTTCTTT.